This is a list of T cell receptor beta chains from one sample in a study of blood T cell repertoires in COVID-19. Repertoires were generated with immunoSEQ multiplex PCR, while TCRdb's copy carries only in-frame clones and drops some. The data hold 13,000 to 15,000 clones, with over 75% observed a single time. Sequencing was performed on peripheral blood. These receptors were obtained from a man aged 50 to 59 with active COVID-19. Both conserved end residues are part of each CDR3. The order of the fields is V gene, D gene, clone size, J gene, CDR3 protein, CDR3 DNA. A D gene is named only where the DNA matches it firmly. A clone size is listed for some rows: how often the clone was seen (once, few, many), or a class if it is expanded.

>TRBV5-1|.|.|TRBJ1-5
CASSEGLWGQPQHF
TGCGCCAGCAGCGAGGGCTTATGGGGTCAGCCCCAGCATTTT
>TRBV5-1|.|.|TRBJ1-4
CASSLGGTNEKLFF
TGCGCCAGCAGCTTGGGCGGAACTAATGAAAAACTGTTTTTT
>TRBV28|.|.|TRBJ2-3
CASSSRNGRRTDTQYF
TGTGCCAGCAGTTCTAGGAACGGGAGAAGGACAGATACGCAGTATTTT
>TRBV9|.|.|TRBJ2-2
CASSRGNGELFF
TGTGCCAGCAGCCGAGGAAACGGGGAGCTGTTTTTT
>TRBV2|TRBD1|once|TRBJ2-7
CASSSTGFDEQYF
TGTGCCAGCAGTTCGACAGGGTTTGACGAGCAGTACTTC
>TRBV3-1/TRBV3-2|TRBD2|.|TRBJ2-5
CASSHIAGEETQYF
TGTGCCAGCAGCCATATAGCGGGCGAGGAGACCCAGTACTTC
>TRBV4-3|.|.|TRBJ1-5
CASSQDWLNQPQHF
TGCGCCAGCAGCCAAGATTGGCTTAATCAGCCCCAGCATTTT
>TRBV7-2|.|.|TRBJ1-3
CASSAPYLGNTIYF
TGTGCCAGCAGCGCCCCATACCTAGGAAACACCATATATTTT
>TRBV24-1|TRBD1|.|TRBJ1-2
CATRQGAGYGYTF
TGTGCCACCCGCCAGGGGGCAGGCTATGGCTACACCTTC
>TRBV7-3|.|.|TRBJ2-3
CASSLSSGTDTQYF
TGTGCCAGCAGCTTAAGTTCCGGGACAGATACGCAGTATTTT
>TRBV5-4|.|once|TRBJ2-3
CASSLSGTGKQYF
TGTGCCAGCAGCTTGAGTGGAACGGGGAAACAGTATTTT
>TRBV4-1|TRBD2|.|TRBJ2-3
CASSQERGWGLAGGDTQYF
TGCGCCAGCAGCCAAGAAAGGGGGTGGGGACTAGCGGGGGGCGATACGCAGTATTTT
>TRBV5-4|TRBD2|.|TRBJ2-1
CASSRVGGFYNEQFF
TGTGCCAGCAGCCGCGTGGGAGGGTTCTACAATGAGCAGTTCTTC
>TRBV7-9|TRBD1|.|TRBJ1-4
CASSLNLAGGNEKLFF
TGTGCCAGCAGCTTAAATCTCGCAGGGGGTAATGAAAAACTGTTTTTT
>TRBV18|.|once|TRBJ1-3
CASSPSVVSGNTIYF
TGTGCCAGCTCACCGTCAGTGGTCTCTGGAAACACCATATATTTT
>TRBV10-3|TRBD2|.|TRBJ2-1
CAISVTGLASGEQFF
TGTGCCATCAGTGTTACGGGACTAGCGTCTGGGGAGCAGTTCTTC
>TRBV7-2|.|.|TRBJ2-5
CASSPGPQETQYF
TGTGCCAGCAGCCCAGGGCCCCAAGAGACCCAGTACTTC
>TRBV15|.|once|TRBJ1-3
CATSSLITSAGSGNTIYF
TGTGCCACCAGCAGTCTAATAACTTCGGCGGGTTCGGGAAACACCATATATTTT
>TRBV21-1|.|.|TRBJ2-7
CASSKRGLGTSGSIEQYF
TGTGCCAGCAGCAAAAGGGGACTAGGGACTAGCGGGAGTATCGAGCAGTACTTC